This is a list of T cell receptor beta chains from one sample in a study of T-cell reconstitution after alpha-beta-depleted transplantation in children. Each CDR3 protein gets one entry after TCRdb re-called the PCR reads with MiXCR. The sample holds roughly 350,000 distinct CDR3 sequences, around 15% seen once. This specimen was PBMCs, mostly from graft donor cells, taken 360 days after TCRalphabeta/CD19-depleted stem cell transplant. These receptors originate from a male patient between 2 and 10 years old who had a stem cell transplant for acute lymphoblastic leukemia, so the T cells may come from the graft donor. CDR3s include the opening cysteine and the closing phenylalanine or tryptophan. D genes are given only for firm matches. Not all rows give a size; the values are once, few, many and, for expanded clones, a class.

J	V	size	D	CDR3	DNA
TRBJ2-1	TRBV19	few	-	CASSIALRSEQFF	TGTGCCAGTAGTATCGCGTTGCGTTCTGAGCAGTTCTTC
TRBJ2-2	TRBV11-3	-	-	CASSIDPRGNTGELFF	TGTGCCAGCAGCATCGACCCGCGGGGAAACACCGGGGAGCTGTTTTTT
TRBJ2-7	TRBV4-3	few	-	CASSQDWRTEQYF	TGCGCCAGCAGCCAAGATTGGAGGACTGAGCAGTACTTC
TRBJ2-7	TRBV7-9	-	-	CASSLVGPEQYF	TGTGCCAGCAGCTTAGTGGGGCCCGAGCAGTACTTC
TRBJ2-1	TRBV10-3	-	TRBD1	CAISESGQTWDNEQFF	TGTGCCATCAGTGAGTCGGGACAGACTTGGGACAATGAGCAGTTCTTC
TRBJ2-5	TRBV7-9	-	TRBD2	CASSLMREGPETQYF	TGTGCCAGCAGCTTGATGCGGGAGGGCCCAGAGACCCAGTACTTC
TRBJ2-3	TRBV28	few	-	CASSPSLGGLTDTQYF	TGTGCCAGCAGTCCCTCCCTTGGAGGTTTGACAGATACGCAGTATTTT
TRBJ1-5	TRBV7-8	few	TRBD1	CASSLERTGGANQPQHF	TGTGCCAGCAGCTTAGAGAGAACAGGGGGCGCGAATCAGCCCCAGCATTTT
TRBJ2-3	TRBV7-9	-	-	CASSALPFRSTDTQYF	TGTGCCAGCAGCGCCTTACCTTTCAGAAGCACAGATACGCAGTATTTT
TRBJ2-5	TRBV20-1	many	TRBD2	CSAELAGGETQYF	TGCAGTGCCGAACTAGCGGGAGGGGAGACCCAGTACTTC
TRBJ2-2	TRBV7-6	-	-	CASTLGVDVTGELFF	TGTGCCAGCACCCTAGGGGTTGATGTCACCGGGGAGCTGTTTTTT
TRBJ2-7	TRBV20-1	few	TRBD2	CSARDVEGREVVYEQYF	TGCAGTGCTAGAGACGTCGAGGGGCGGGAGGTGGTATACGAGCAGTACTTC
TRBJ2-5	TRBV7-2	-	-	CASSLAPRGETQYF	TGTGCCAGCAGCTTAGCCCCTAGAGGGGAGACCCAGTACTTC
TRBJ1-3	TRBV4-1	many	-	CASSSRDNSGNTIYF	TGCGCCAGCAGCAGCCGGGACAACTCTGGAAACACCATATATTTT
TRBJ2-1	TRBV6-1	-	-	CASSVDSLNNEQFF	TGTGCCAGCAGTGTCGACAGTTTAAACAATGAGCAGTTCTTC
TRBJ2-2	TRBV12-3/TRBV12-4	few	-	CASSFGRGASTGELFF	TGTGCCAGCAGTTTCGGTAGGGGGGCGAGCACCGGGGAGCTGTTTTTT
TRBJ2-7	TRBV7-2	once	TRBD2	CALRGGLATDYEQYF	TGTGCCCTTCGAGGGGGACTAGCGACGGACTACGAGCAGTACTTC
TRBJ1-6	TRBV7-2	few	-	CASSLDSARYSPLHF	TGTGCCAGCAGCTTAGACTCGGCTCGGTATTCACCCCTCCACTTT
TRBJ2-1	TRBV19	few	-	CASVMASTTSNEQFF	TGTGCCAGTGTAATGGCCTCAACGACTAGCAATGAGCAGTTCTTC
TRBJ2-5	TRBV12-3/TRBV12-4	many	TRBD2	CASRLAGTETQYF	TGTGCCAGCAGGCTAGCGGGAACGGAGACCCAGTACTTC
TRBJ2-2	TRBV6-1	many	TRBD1	CASSDLTGIGGELFF	TGTGCCAGCAGCGACCTGACAGGGATCGGCGGGGAGCTGTTTTTT
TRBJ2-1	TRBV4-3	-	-	CASSQVRHSGLNEQFF	TGCGCCAGCAGCCAAGTGAGGCATTCGGGCTTAAATGAGCAGTTCTTC
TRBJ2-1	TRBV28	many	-	CASSFSNEQFF	TGTGCCAGCAGTTTTTCTAATGAGCAGTTCTTC
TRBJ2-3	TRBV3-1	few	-	CASSLQSYTQYF	TGTGCCAGCAGCCTCCAGTCTTATACGCAGTATTTT
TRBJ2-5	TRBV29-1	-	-	CSVEPGRLTTQYF	TGCAGCGTTGAACCGGGTAGATTGACGACCCAGTACTTC
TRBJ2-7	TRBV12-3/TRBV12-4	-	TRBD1	CASSFGTGRNSYEQYF	TGTGCCAGCAGTTTCGGGACAGGGCGAAACTCCTACGAGCAGTACTTC
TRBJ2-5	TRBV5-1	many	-	CASSLGRGKETQYF	TGCGCCAGCAGCTTAGGGCGGGGCAAAGAGACCCAGTACTTC